This T cell receptor (delta chain) was obtained from a study of gamma-delta chains in newborns, infants, children. TCRdb applied CATT to the reads for clone calling. This table holds some 6,900 delta-chain clones, more than 2% found once. This clone showed up just a few times. Translating this DNA gives a protein that differs at residue 4 from the TCRdb one, which belongs to a much larger clone; a read error is likely, and the protein shown is this translation. CDR1 and CDR2 (germline): GEAIGNYY, EKD. The length of the CDR3 is 18 residues. V gave up 5 bases and J gave up 2 bases; unmatched junction bases: 8.

The chain couples TRDV2 to TRDJ3; 10 bases line up with TRDD3. Specimen: blood. The source of this sequence is a child who was a newborn, infant or young child, either healthy, febrile or measles-vaccinated (not recorded which). The DNA for the CDR3 is TGTGCCTGTGGCGCATGGGGGATACAGCCCTGGGACACCCGACAGATGTTTTTC. Encoded protein: CACGAWGIQPWDTRQMFF.